These 8 T cell receptor beta chains were sequenced from one sample in a study of T cells in Graves' hyperthyroidism and ophthalmopathy. Template material for amplifying TCR beta CDR3 regions consisted of RNA transcripts. HTBI primers were used for first-round RT-PCR of the TCR CDR3. TCRdb re-called the multiplex PCR reads with MiXCR, one entry per CDR3 protein. Among some 800,000 distinct CDR3 sequences listed, over 35% were seen once. The sequencing sample was made of blood. The receptor source for this set is a young man with Graves' hyperthyroidism.

V gene TRBV11-3 combines with J gene TRBJ2-7; D is unclear. This CDR3 has 13 amino acids. CDR1 and CDR2 from the germline V gene are SGHNT and YENEEA. The V end lost 4 bases, the J end lost 0 bases, and 7 bases lay between the germline ends. The CDR3 region is CASSSELSYEQYF. The CDR3 nucleotides read TGTGCCAGCAGCTCAGAACTCTCCTACGAGCAGTACTTC. The full variable domain, completed using reference TRBV11-3 and TRBJ2-7, is EAGVVQSPRYKIIEKKQPVAFWCNPISGHNTLYWYLQNLGQGPELLIRYENEEAVDDSQLPKDRFSAERLKGVDSTLKIQPAELGDSAVYLCASSSELSYEQYFGPGTRLTVT.

The chain has TRBV25-1 and TRBJ1-2; 8 positions agree with TRBD1. Per germline, CDR1 MGHDK and CDR2 SYGVNS. The ends lost 6 bases at V and 6 bases at J; junction bases unmatched: 6. The CDR3 runs 13 residues. CDR3 sequence (DNA): TGTGCCAGCAGCCGCGACAGGGGACATGGCTACACCTTC. It encodes CASSRDRGHGYTF.

The chain combines TRBV7-9 with TRBJ2-7; 8 nucleotides line up with TRBD1. J was trimmed by 5 bases and V by 5 bases; bases with no gene match: 8. This CDR3 has 14 residues. Germline V CDR1 and CDR2: SEHNR, FQNEAQ (reference sequence). CDR3 DNA: TGTGCCAGCAGCGATCCGGGACAGGTGAACGAGCAGTACTTC. It codes for CASSDPGQVNEQYF.

V and J are TRBV19 and TRBJ2-5, with TRBD2 identical over 13 bases. V was clipped by 5 bases and J by 7 bases; unmatched bases: 10. The CDR3 totals 16 residues. Per the germline V gene, CDR1 is LNHDA and CDR2 is SQIVND (reference sequence). As DNA, the CDR3 is TGTGCCAGTAGTCGAGGACTAGCGGGAGTGCAGGGGACCCAGTACTTC. As protein: CASSRGLAGVQGTQYF.

In its sample, this clonotype was seen many times. The CDR3 sequence is CSAAQGTNTIYF. CDR3 coding DNA: TGCAGTGCAGCCCAGGGAACAAACACCATATATTTT. The rearrangement joins TRBV20-1 to TRBJ1-3; tentative D call: TRBD1 (5 bases). The CDR3 extends over 12 amino acids. Trimming cost V 6 bases and J 6 bases, with 12 bases left between them. CDR1 is DFQATT, CDR2 SNEGSKA, per germline (reference sequence).

There are many counts of this clonotype. The chain is built from TRBV10-3 and TRBJ1-3, with TRBD1 as a possible D gene (6 bases). The CDR3 loop spans 12 amino acids. Looked up from germline, CDR1 is ENHRY and CDR2 is SYGVKD. V lost 6 bases to trimming and J lost 14 bases, with 17 bases between them. CDR3: CAISNGQFDLYF. CDR3 coding DNA: TGTGCCATCAGCAATGGACAGTTCGACCTATATTTT.

This clonotype appeared many times. The chain couples TRBV29-1 to TRBJ1-1; D may be TRBD1 (5 bases). The V end lost 5 bases, the J end lost 11 bases, and 24 bases lay between the germline ends. The germline V gene encodes CDR1 SQVTM and CDR2 ANQGSEA. The CDR3 consists of 14 residues. The CDR3: CSVRVKSGLLEAFF. The CDR3, as DNA: TGCAGCGTTAGGGTAAAGTCGGGGCTCCTTGAGGCTTTCTTT.

As for this clonotype: This may stem from a read error, because a much larger clone lies one nucleotide away. The chain recombines TRBV29-1 with TRBJ2-7; 8 nucleotides line up with TRBD1. In germline, CDR1 is SQVTM, CDR2 ANQGSEA. The J segment lost 3 bases and the V segment lost 4 bases, leaving 5 bases of the junction unmatched. This CDR3 contains 13 residues. Written as DNA, the CDR3 is TGCAGCGTTGCCCTTGGACAGGGCTACGAGCAGTACTTC. Protein product: CSVALGQGYEQYF.